Following are 17 T cell receptor beta chains from one sample sequenced in a study of tissue T cells after allogeneic stem cell transplantation (dated by TCRdb to 2022 to 2024). Libraries were prepared through the immunoSEQ multiplex PCR assay. The table was pulled from immuneACCESS by TCRdb, which kept in-frame rearrangements only. Such tables lose some clones; where checked, under half of the loss comes from unresolved V genes, and the rest has no known cause. For this sample there are roughly 50,000 clones; nearly 75% appear just once. The ten largest clones capture less than 0.85% of the sample. The sequenced sample consisted of sorted cells pooled from one or two spleens. These receptors all come from a pool of C57BL/6 mice in good health.

Concerning this clone itself: Gene and germline names: mouse. Coverage ceases 1 residue before the CDR3 finishes, and the germline J gene fills in the end. The chain joins TRBV13-2 to TRBJ2-3; D may match TRBD1 or TRBD2 (5 bases each). From germline, CDR1 is NNHNN and CDR2 SYGAGS (reference sequence). V lost 3 bases to trimming and J lost 2 bases, with 13 bases between them. The CDR3 is 15 residues long. The CDR3 protein is CASGGPWGDAETLYF. CDR3 DNA, as far as it was read: TGTGCCAGCGGTGGCCCGTGGGGCGATGCAGAAACGCTGTAT.

This clone appeared once. Any gene name here is a mouse gene name. With the read ending 1 residue before the CDR3 end, the germline J gene is used to fill in that end. This chain uses TRBV19 with TRBJ1-4; D perhaps matches TRBD1 (6 bases). The CDR3 has 14 amino acids. Germline CDR1 FNHDT, CDR2 SITEND (reference sequence). V gave up 6 bases and J gave up 0 bases, with 9 bases separating them. The covered CDR3 bases are TGTGCCAGCACCCGGACAGTTTCCAACGAAAGATTATTT. It is translated as CASTRTVSNERLF. The whole CDR3 is CASTRTVSNERLFF.

This clone was detected only once. Genes and germline come from the mouse. The read ends 1 residue early relative to the CDR3; the germline J gene fills the gap. This sequence joins TRBV3 and TRBJ2-5; D is possibly TRBD1 (6 bases). This CDR3 spans 14 amino acids. The V gene lost 1 base and the J gene lost 3 bases, with 8 bases spanning the gap. Germline assignment: CDR1 SNHLY and CDR2 FYNGKV (reference sequence). Partial CDR3 DNA: TGTGCCAGCAGCTTAGAGGGACAACAAGACACCCAGTAC. It codes for CASSLEGQQDTQY. The full CDR3 protein reads CASSLEGQQDTQYF.

As concerns this clone: The gene names here belong to mouse. Read data end 1 residue before the CDR3 end; the end is taken from the germline J gene. The chain uses TRBV13-1 and TRBJ2-3, with D tentatively TRBD2 (6 bases). Between the trimmed V and J ends, which lost 3 bases and 0 bases, there was a span of 8 bases. In germline, CDR1 is NSHNY, CDR2 SYGAGN. The CDR3 is 14 residues long. CDR3 DNA (partial): TGTGCCAGCAGTGTTGGGGGTAGTGCAGAAACGCTGTAT. Amino acid sequence: CASSVGGSAETLY. The entire CDR3 reads CASSVGGSAETLYF.

Turning to this clone: Gene names follow the mouse nomenclature. Coverage ceases 1 residue before the CDR3 finishes, and the germline J gene fills in the end. The rearrangement joins TRBV3 to TRBJ2-3, with TRBD1 identical over 10 bases. Germline V gene data show CDR1 as SNHLY and CDR2 as FYNGKV (reference sequence). With 4 bases clipped from V and 0 bases from J, the junction kept 1 base outside the gene matches. The CDR3 length is 15 residues. The CDR3: CASSWTGGSAETLYF. Incomplete CDR3 DNA: TGTGCCAGCAGCTGGACAGGGGGGAGTGCAGAAACGCTGTAT.

On this clone itself: Mouse gene names apply. Coverage ceases 1 residue before the CDR3 finishes, and the germline J gene fills in the end. The V and J genes are TRBV20 and TRBJ2-3; either TRBD1 or TRBD2 may supply D (5 bases each). This CDR3 spans 11 amino acids. CDR1 is GFQATS and CDR2 is STVNSAI in the germline V gene. Trimming removed 7 bases from V and 0 bases from J, with 5 bases in between. This chain's CDR3 is CGGGSAETLYF. CDR3 DNA (partial): TGTGGTGGGGGCAGTGCAGAAACGCTGTAT.

For this clone: The gene symbols are mouse symbols. With the read ending 1 residue before the CDR3 end, the germline J gene is used to fill in that end. The rearrangement uses TRBV16 and TRBJ2-3; D is perhaps TRBD1 (6 bases). The CDR3 totals 14 residues. The V gene's germline CDR1 is SGHSA and CDR2 FRNQAP. V was pared by 5 bases and J by 0 bases, with 9 bases between. The CDR3 reads CASSHRESAETLYF. The sequenced part of the CDR3 DNA is TGTGCAAGCAGCCACAGGGAAAGTGCAGAAACGCTGTAT.

This clone was detected once. Mouse germline and gene names are used. The read halts 1 residue ahead of the CDR3 end, with the missing end drawn from the germline J gene. V is TRBV2 and J is TRBJ1-1, with a weak D call TRBD1 (5 bases). CDR3 size: 13 residues. V was clipped by 0 bases and J by 10 bases, with 12 bases between them. The germline gives CDR1 LGHNA, CDR2 YSYQKL. The CDR3 bases that were read are TGTGCCAGCAGCCAAGATCGGGGGGAGGGAGTCTTC. This gives the protein CASSQDRGEGVF. The full CDR3 is CASSQDRGEGVFF.

This clone was counted a few times. Gene names and germline refer to mouse. The read stops 1 residue short of the end of the CDR3; the missing end is completed from the germline J gene. The J gene is TRBJ2-5, the V gene TRBV19; unclear D gene. This CDR3 is built from 13 residues. V lost 1 base to trimming and J lost 3 bases, with 6 bases between them. Germline loops: CDR1 FNHDT, CDR2 SITEND (reference sequence). The CDR3 spells CASSIRQQDTQYF. The DNA read from the CDR3 is TGTGCCAGCAGTATAAGACAACAAGACACCCAGTAC.

Regarding this clone: Gene labels here are mouse ones. The read falls 1 residue short of the CDR3 end, and the missing part is taken from the germline J gene. This chain joins TRBV5 and TRBJ1-1; D ambiguous. The V and J ends lost 3 bases and 1 base respectively, with 3 bases between them. The CDR3 runs to 12 residues. Germline CDR1 LGHNA, CDR2 YNLKQL (reference sequence). The covered CDR3 bases are TGTGCCAGCAGCCAGAGAAACACAGAAGTCTTC. Residues: CASSQRNTEVF. The CDR3 reads in full as CASSQRNTEVFF.

This clone was seen only once. Genes and germline are mouse. The CDR3 is CASSPQGARDTQYF. CDR3 DNA (partial): TGTGCCAGCAGTCCTCAGGGGGCTAGAGACACCCAGTAC. V usage is TRBV14 and J usage is TRBJ2-5, with 8 positions matching TRBD1. Coverage ceases 1 residue before the CDR3 finishes, and the germline J gene fills in the end. With V trimmed by 4 bases and J by 5 bases, 6 bases remained unmatched. There are 14 residues in the CDR3. Germline-derived CDR1 and CDR2 are SGHDT and FRDEAV. Drawing the rest from reference TRBV14 and TRBJ2-5, the complete variable domain is EAGVTQSPRYAVLQEGQAVSFWCDPISGHDTLYWYQQPRDQGPQLLVYFRDEAVIDNSQLPSDRFSAVRPKGTNSTLKIQSAKQGDTATYLCASSPQGARDTQYFGPGTRLLVL.

As for this clone: Mouse gene names and germline throughout. The sequenced part of the CDR3 DNA is TGTGCCAGCAGTCTGGGGGGAGGGCAAAACACCTTGTAC. Protein sequence: CASSLGGGQNTLY. The whole CDR3 sequence is CASSLGGGQNTLYF. This chain connects TRBV26 to TRBJ2-4; D may be TRBD1 or TRBD2 (5 bases each). The CDR3 is cut off 1 residue early in the read; its end comes from the germline J gene. With 2 bases removed from V and 3 bases from J, the gap between germline ends came to 9 bases. Germline V gene data show CDR1 as KGHPV and CDR2 as FQNQEV (reference sequence). This CDR3 comprises 14 residues.

Turning to this clone: Genes and germline are mouse. Read coverage stops 1 residue before the CDR3 terminus; the germline J gene supplies the remainder. The rearrangement links TRBV13-2 to TRBJ2-5, with D unclear. V was pared by 5 bases and J by 1 base, with 5 bases between. There are 12 residues in the CDR3. The germline V gene encodes CDR1 NNHNN and CDR2 SYGAGS (reference sequence). The sequenced CDR3 bases are TGTGCCAGCGGGTCAGACCAAGACACCCAGTAC. This sequence encodes CASGSDQDTQY. In full, the CDR3 reads CASGSDQDTQYF.

With respect to this clone: These gene names are mouse names. Sequencing ends 1 residue short of the CDR3 end; the germline J gene provides the rest. The chain has TRBV2 and TRBJ2-7, with 12 bases lining up with TRBD2. Germline-derived CDR1 and CDR2 are LGHNA and YSYQKL. Germline trimming cut 1 base from V and 5 bases from J; bases unmatched to any gene: 3. This CDR3 has 15 residues. Incomplete CDR3 DNA: TGTGCCAGCAGCCAAGCGGGACTGGGGGGAGATGAACAGTAC. Translated, it gives CASSQAGLGGDEQY. The whole CDR3 sequence reads CASSQAGLGGDEQYF.

Note on this clone: These gene names are mouse names. The CDR3 is cut off 1 residue early in the read; its end comes from the germline J gene. The chain has TRBV26 and TRBJ2-4; D may match TRBD1 or TRBD2 (5 bases each). V lost 2 bases to trimming and J lost 2 bases, with 5 bases between them. Looked up from germline, CDR1 is KGHPV and CDR2 is FQNQEV (reference sequence). The CDR3 spans 13 residues. CDR3 bases read: TGTGCCAGCAGTCTGGGGACTCAAAACACCTTGTAC. It translates to CASSLGTQNTLY. From start to end, the CDR3 is CASSLGTQNTLYF.

As to this clone: Gene and germline names: mouse. The read ends 1 residue before the CDR3 terminus; that terminus is restored from the germline J gene. The chain carries TRBV3 and TRBJ2-2, with D perhaps matching TRBD1 (8 bases). V was trimmed by 5 bases and J by 4 bases, leaving 11 bases between them. CDR1 is SNHLY and CDR2 is FYNGKV in the germline V gene (reference sequence). CDR3 length equals 14 residues. CDR3 loop: CASSHRGATGQLYF. CDR3 DNA (partial): TGTGCCAGCAGCCACAGGGGGGCCACCGGGCAGCTCTAC.

Notes on this clone: Mouse gene names and germline throughout. The DNA ends 1 residue before the CDR3 does, and the rest of the CDR3 is filled in from the germline J gene. The rearrangement joins TRBV14 to TRBJ2-2, with TRBD2 matching 9 bases. Germline CDR1 reads SGHDT; CDR2 reads FRDEAV. This CDR3 is built from 15 residues. V trimming: 6 bases; J trimming: 3 bases; junction bases outside the gene matches: 6. CDR3 bases read: TGTGCCAGCAATCACTGGGGGGCGGACACCGGGCAGCTCTAC. It translates to CASNHWGADTGQLY. The entire CDR3 protein is CASNHWGADTGQLYF.